This T cell receptor beta chain was identified in a study of cytomegalovirus exposure and HLA in healthy donors. Samples came from healthy bone marrow donors. About this clone itself: Its specificity is not known.

Study-level results: Overall, 164 TCR beta chains were annotated as cytomegalovirus-associated. A later analysis by the authors found several of the most significant clusters apparently linked to common viral pathogens.

Amplification used 60 Vbeta primers and 13 Jbeta primers. Authors' analysis steps: Unique TCR beta chains totaled roughly 80 million in a later count, with around 10 million of them shared. Assay used: immunoSEQ multiplex PCR; TCRdb lists only in-frame clones, some missing. V, J and clone size are those of that table, while D and trimming were read from the DNA. This table holds about 180,000 clones, more than 65% found once. The ends lost 4 bases at V and 5 bases at J; junction bases unmatched: 7. The length of the CDR3 is 14 residues. From germline, CDR1 is MDHEN and CDR2 SYDVKM. Sequences were obtained from PBMCs. The chain has TRBV28 and TRBJ1-1; 7 bases agree with TRBD1. This sequence originates from a woman in her 30s in good health and CMV-seropositive. CDR3 protein: CASSSTGQQTEAFF. CDR3 nucleotides: TGTGCCAGCAGTTCCACGGGACAGCAAACTGAAGCTTTCTTT.